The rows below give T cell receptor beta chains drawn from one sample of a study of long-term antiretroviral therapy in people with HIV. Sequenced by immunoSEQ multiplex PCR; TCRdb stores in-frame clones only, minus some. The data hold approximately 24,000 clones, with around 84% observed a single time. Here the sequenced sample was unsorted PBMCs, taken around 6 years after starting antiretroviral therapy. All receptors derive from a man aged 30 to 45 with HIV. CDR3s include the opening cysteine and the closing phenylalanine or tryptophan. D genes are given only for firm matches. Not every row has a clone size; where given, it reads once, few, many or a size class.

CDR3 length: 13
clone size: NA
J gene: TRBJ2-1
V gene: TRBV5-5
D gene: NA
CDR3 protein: CASSWGPDNEQFF
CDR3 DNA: TGTGCCAGCAGCTGGGGACCAGACAATGAGCAGTTCTTC

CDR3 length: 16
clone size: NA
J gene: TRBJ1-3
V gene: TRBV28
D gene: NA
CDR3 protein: CASSFWGQTSGDTIYF
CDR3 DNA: TGTGCCAGCAGTTTTTGGGGGCAAACCTCTGGCGACACCATATATTTT

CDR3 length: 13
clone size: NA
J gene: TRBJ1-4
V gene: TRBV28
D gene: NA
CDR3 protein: CASTQGTNEKLFF
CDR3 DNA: TGTGCCAGCACCCAAGGGACAAATGAAAAACTGTTTTTT

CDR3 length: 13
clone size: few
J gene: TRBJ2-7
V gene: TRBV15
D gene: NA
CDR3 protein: CATSRENKNEQYF
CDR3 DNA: TGTGCCACCAGCAGAGAGAACAAGAACGAGCAGTACTTC

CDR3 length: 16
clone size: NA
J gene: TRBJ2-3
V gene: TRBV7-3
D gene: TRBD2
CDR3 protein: CASSEGTSAVTDTQYF
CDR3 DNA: TGTGCCAGCAGCGAAGGGACTAGCGCGGTCACAGATACGCAGTATTTT

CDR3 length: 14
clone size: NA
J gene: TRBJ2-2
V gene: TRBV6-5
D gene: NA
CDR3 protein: CASLPNTGAGELFF
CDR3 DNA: TGTGCCAGCCTGCCGAATACAGGCGCCGGGGAGCTGTTTTTT

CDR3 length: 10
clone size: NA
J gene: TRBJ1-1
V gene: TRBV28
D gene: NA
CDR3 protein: CASRHREAFF
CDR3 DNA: TGTGCCAGCAGGCACAGGGAAGCTTTCTTT

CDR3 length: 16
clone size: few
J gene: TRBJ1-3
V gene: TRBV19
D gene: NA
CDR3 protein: CASSISPGHSGNTIYF
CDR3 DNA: TGTGCCAGTAGTATCTCGCCGGGCCACTCTGGAAACACCATATATTTT

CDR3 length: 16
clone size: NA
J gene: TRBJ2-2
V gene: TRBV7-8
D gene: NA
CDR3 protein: CASSLYRDVGTGELFF
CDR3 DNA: TGTGCCAGCAGCTTATATAGGGACGTCGGCACCGGGGAGCTGTTTTTT

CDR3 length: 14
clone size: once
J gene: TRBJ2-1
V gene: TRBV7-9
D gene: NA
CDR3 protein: CASSTTVSYNEQFF
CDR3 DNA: TGTGCCAGCAGCACTACAGTCTCCTACAATGAGCAGTTCTTC

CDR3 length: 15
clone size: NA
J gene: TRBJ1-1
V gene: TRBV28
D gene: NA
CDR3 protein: CASSHRTQVESEAFF
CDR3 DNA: TGTGCCAGCAGCCACCGGACACAGGTGGAGTCTGAAGCTTTCTTT

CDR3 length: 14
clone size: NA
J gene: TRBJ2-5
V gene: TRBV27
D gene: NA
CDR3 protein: CASSLPVEVETQYF
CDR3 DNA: TGTGCCAGCAGTTTGCCGGTTGAGGTCGAGACCCAGTACTTC

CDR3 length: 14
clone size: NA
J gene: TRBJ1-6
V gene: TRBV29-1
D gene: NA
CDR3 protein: CSVLETGNGSPLHF
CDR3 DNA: TGCAGCGTTCTCGAAACAGGGAACGGTTCACCCCTCCACTTT

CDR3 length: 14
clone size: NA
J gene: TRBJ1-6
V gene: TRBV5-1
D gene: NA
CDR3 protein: CASSPEDSRSPLHF
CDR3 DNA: TGCGCCAGCAGCCCGGAAGACAGTCGTTCACCCCTCCACTTT

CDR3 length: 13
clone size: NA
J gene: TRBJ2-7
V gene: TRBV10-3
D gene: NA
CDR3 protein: CAISESMHLEQYF
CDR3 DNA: TGTGCCATCAGTGAGTCGATGCATCTCGAGCAGTACTTC

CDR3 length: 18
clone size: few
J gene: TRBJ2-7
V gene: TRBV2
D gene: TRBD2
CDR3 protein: CASNIPILAGVLSYEQYF
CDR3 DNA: TGTGCCAGCAACATCCCCATACTAGCGGGAGTCTTATCCTACGAGCAGTACTTC

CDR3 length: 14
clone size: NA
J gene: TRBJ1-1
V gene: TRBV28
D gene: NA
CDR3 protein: CASSFISENTEAFF
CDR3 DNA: TGTGCCAGCAGTTTTATCTCCGAGAACACTGAAGCTTTCTTT

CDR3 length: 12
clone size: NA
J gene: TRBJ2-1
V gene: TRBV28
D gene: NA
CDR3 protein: CASSFARNEQFF
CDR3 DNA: TGTGCCAGCAGTTTTGCACGGAATGAGCAGTTCTTC

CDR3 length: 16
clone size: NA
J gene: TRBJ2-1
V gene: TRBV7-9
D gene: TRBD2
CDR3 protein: CASSLRLSGGYNEQFF
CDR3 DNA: TGTGCCAGCAGCTTAAGGCTTAGCGGGGGGTACAATGAGCAGTTCTTC

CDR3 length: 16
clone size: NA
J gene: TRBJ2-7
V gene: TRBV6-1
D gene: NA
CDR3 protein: CASSERPWGRDYEQYF
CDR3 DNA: TGTGCCAGCAGTGAAAGACCCTGGGGCAGAGACTACGAGCAGTACTTC

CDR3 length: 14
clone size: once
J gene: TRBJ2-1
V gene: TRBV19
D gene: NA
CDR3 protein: CASSTGPGEHEQFF
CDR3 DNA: TGTGCCAGTAGTACCGGCCCTGGGGAGCATGAGCAGTTCTTC

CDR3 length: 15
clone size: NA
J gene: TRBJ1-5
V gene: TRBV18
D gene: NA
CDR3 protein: CASSPQGYGNQPQHF
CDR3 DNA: TGTGCCAGCTCACCACAGGGGTACGGCAATCAGCCCCAGCATTTT

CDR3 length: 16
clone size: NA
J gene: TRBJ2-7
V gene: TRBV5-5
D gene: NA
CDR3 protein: CASSFEGTGPPYEQYF
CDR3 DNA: TGTGCCAGCAGCTTTGAGGGGACGGGGCCCCCCTACGAGCAGTACTTC

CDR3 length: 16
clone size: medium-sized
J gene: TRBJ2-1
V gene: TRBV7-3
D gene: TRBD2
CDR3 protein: CASSLRLSGGYNEQFF
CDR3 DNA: TGTGCCAGCAGCTTAAGGCTTAGCGGGGGGTACAATGAGCAGTTCTTC

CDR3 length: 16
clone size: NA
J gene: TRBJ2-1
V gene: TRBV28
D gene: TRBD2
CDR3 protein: CATKPPSGGGYNEQFF
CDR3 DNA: TGTGCCACCAAGCCCCCCAGCGGGGGGGGGTACAATGAGCAGTTCTTC

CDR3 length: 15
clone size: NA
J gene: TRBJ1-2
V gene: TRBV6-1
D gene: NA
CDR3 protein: CASVRANSFSGGYTF
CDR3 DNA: TGTGCCAGCGTCAGGGCCAATTCCTTCAGCGGGGGCTACACCTTC

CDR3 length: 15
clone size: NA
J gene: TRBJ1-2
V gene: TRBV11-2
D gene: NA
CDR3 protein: CASSLSFGGNYGYTF
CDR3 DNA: TGTGCCAGCAGCCTTTCCTTTGGCGGCAACTATGGCTACACCTTC

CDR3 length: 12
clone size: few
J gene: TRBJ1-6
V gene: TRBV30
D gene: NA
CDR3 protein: CAWSMTFSPLHF
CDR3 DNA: TGTGCCTGGAGTATGACTTTTTCACCCCTCCACTTT

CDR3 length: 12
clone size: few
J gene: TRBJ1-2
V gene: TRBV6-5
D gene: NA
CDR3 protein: CATTGRNYGYTF
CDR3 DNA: TGTGCCACCACGGGACGGAACTATGGCTACACCTTC

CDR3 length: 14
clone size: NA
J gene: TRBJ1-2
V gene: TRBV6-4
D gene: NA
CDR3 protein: CASSDSGRASGYTF
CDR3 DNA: TGTGCCAGCAGTGACTCGGGAAGGGCTAGCGGCTACACCTTC

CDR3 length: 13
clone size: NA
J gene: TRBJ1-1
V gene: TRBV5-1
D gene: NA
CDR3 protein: CASSSTVNTEAFF
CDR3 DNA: TGCGCCAGCAGTTCAACAGTGAACACTGAAGCTTTCTTT

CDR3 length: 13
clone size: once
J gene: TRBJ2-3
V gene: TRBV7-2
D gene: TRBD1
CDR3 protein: CASSSDRANTQYF
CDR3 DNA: TGTGCCAGCAGCTCCGACAGGGCGAATACGCAGTATTTT

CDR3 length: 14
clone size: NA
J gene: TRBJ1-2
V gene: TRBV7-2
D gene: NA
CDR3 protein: CASSLRRGNYGYTF
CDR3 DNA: TGTGCCAGCAGCCTCAGACGGGGTAACTATGGCTACACCTTC

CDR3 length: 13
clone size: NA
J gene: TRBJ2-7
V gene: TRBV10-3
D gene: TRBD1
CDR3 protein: CAITSGDRGEQYF
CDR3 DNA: TGTGCCATCACCTCAGGGGACAGGGGCGAGCAGTACTTC

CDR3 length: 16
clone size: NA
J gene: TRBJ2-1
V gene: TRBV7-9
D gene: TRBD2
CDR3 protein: CASSLRASGSSNEQFF
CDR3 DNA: TGTGCCAGCAGCTTACGGGCTAGCGGGAGTAGTAATGAGCAGTTCTTC

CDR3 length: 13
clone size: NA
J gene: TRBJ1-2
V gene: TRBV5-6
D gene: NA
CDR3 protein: CASSLSQRYGYTF
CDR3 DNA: TGTGCCAGCAGCTTGTCCCAGAGATATGGCTACACCTTC

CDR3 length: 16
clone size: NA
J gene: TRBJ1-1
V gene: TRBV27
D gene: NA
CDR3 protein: CASSSSISPAIAEAFF
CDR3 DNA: TGTGCCAGCAGTTCATCTATAAGTCCCGCCATCGCTGAAGCTTTCTTT

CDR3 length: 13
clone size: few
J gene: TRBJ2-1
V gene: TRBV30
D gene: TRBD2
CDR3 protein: CAWESGAYNEQFF
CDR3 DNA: TGTGCCTGGGAAAGCGGGGCCTACAATGAGCAGTTCTTC

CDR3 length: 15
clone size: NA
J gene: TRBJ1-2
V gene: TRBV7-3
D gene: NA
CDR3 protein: CASSLSPGNSYGYTF
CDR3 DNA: TGTGCCAGCAGCTTATCCCCAGGGAATAGCTATGGCTACACCTTC

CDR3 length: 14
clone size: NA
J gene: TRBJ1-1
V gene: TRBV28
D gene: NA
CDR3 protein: CASGLPVANTEAFF
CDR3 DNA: TGTGCCAGCGGATTGCCCGTGGCGAACACTGAAGCTTTCTTT

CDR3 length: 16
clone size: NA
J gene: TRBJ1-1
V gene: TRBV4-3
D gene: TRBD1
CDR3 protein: CASSQEATGVGTEAFF
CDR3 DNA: TGCGCCAGCAGCCAAGAAGCGACAGGGGTGGGAACTGAAGCTTTCTTT

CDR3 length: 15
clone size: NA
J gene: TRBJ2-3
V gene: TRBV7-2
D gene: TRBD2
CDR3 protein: CASSASSGSSDTQYF
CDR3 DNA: TGTGCCAGCAGCGCGTCTAGCGGGAGCTCAGATACGCAGTATTTT

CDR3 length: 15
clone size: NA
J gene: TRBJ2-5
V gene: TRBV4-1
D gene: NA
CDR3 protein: CASSQANRFGATQYF
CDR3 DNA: TGCGCCAGCAGCCAAGCAAACAGGTTTGGAGCGACCCAGTACTTC

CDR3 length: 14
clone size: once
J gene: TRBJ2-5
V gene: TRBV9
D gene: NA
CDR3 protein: CASSVAQGGETQYF
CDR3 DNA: TGTGCCAGCAGCGTAGCACAGGGAGGAGAGACCCAGTACTTC

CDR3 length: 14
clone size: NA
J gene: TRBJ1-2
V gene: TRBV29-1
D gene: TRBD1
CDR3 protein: CSVDNPQGAYGYTF
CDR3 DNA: TGCAGCGTTGACAACCCACAGGGGGCCTATGGCTACACCTTC

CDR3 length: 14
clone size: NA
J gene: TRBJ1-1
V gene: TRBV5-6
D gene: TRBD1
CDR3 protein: CASSRQGRDTEAFF
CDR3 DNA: TGTGCCAGCAGCCGACAGGGTAGGGACACTGAAGCTTTCTTT

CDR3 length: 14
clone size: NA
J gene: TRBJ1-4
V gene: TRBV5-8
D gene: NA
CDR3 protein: CASSLVEVWEKLFF
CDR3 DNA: TGTGCCAGCAGCTTGGTAGAAGTCTGGGAAAAACTGTTTTTT

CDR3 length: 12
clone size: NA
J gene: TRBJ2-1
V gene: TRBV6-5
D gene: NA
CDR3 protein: CASSYGRNEQFF
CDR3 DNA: TGTGCCAGCAGTTACGGTCGGAATGAGCAGTTCTTC

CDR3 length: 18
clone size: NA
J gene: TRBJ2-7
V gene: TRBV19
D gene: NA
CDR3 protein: CASSRWQTAEFPYYEQYF
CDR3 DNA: TGTGCCAGTAGTAGGTGGCAAACGGCGGAGTTCCCCTACTACGAGCAGTACTTC

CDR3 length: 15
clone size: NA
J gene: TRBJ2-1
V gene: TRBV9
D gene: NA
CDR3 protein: CASSVAQGAYNEQFF
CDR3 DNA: TGTGCCAGCAGCGTAGCCCAGGGCGCCTACAATGAGCAGTTCTTC